This entry features one T cell receptor beta chain sequence. Its target is unknown. Looked up from germline, CDR1 is SNHLY and CDR2 is FYNNEI. The V end was cut by 8 bases, the J end by 6 bases, with 13 bases between. The CDR3 is made up of 12 amino acids. These data come from a study of beta chain features in type 1 diabetes. Study background: When patients were set against healthy donors, age, gender and cell yields were similar.

A sort by CD45RO/CCR7/CD25/CD127/CD95/CD27 yielded CD4+ naive, central memory, regulatory and stem cell-like memory cells. Sort purity for all populations was recorded as exceeding 98%. Findings and limits, study-wide: TCRB CDR3s were moderately but significantly shorter in Type 1 diabetes patients in all four CD4+ subsets. Among patients, naive, central memory and Treg TCRB repertoires appeared more similar than among healthy donors.

TCRB transcripts that were expressed got sequenced, as all of the isolated RNA had been reverse transcribed. This table comes from immunoSEQ multiplex PCR, and its TCRdb copy is limited to in-frame clones, with some not included. The table has fewer than 300,000 clones, 11% seen once. The receptor was derived from a man younger than 45 with type 1 diabetes. The sequenced material came from naive CD4+ T cells from blood. The chain combines TRBV2 with TRBJ1-2, with D perhaps matching TRBD1 (5 bases). The DNA of the CDR3 is TGTGCCAGCCCTAGGGGTCGACATGGCTACACCTTC. This codes for CASPRGRHGYTF.